This TCR beta chain was obtained from a study of OX40 agonist ivuxolimab in advanced cancers. This clone was picked up a small number of times. The antigen remains undetermined. V lost 0 bases to trimming and J lost 2 bases, with 11 bases between them. This CDR3 has 15 residues. In germline, CDR1 is SGDLS, CDR2 YYNGEE. Sequenced by immunoSEQ multiplex PCR; TCRdb stores in-frame clones only, minus some. Of 55,000 to 75,000 clones listed, 87% are singletons. Study findings and constraints: In CD8+ T cells, expanded clones were on average more numerous than in CD4+.

The source was CD4+ or CD8+ T cells sorted from blood, collected in a trial of the OX40 agonist ivuxolimab. V usage is TRBV9 and J usage is TRBJ2-5; a possible D gene is TRBD1 (5 bases). This TCR was recovered from an adult with an advanced solid tumor such as melanoma, head and neck, liver or kidney cancer. CDR3 amino acids: CASSVDSGFQETQYF. The CDR3 nucleotides are TGTGCCAGCAGCGTAGATTCAGGGTTTCAAGAGACCCAGTACTTC.